This T cell receptor beta chain was captured by sequencing in a study of beta chain features in type 1 diabetes. The germline V and J ends were trimmed by 10 bases and 0 bases, with 11 bases remaining between them. The CDR3 is 13 residues long. Germline CDR1 ENHRY, CDR2 SYGVKD. Expressed TCRB transcripts were sequenced, since all the RNA that had been isolated was reverse transcribed. Produced via immunoSEQ multiplex PCR; TCRdb's table is partial and in-frame only. The top ten clones hold 2.2% of a sample with 20,000 to 25,000 clones, roughly two thirds of them seen once. The chain uses TRBV10-3 and TRBJ2-3; a possible D gene is TRBD1 (5 bases). The clonotype comes from a woman between 40 and 50 years old in good health. The sequencing sample was made of Tregs from blood. The CDR3 nucleotides read TGTGCCACTCAGGACATTAGCACAGATACGCAGTATTTT. Its protein is CATQDISTDTQYF.